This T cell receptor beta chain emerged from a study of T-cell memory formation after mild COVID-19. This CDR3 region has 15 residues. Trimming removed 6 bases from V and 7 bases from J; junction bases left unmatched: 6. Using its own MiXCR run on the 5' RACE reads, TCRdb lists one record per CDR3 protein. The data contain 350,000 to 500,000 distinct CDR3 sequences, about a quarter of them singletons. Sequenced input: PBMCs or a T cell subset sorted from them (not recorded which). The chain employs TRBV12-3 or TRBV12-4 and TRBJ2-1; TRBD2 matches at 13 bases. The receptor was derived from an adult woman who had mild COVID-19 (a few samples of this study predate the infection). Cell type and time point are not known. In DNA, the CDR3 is TGTGCCAGCAGACACCGGACTAGCGGGGGAAATGAGCAGTTCTTC. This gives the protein CASRHRTSGGNEQFF.